This T cell receptor beta chain was obtained from a study of blood T cell repertoires in COVID-19. Clones were sequenced by immunoSEQ multiplex PCR, and TCRdb holds only the in-frame ones, with some missing. The sample consists of 30,000 to 40,000 clones, less than 85% of them appearing once. The CDR3 loop spans 15 amino acids. The ends lost 4 bases at V and 8 bases at J; junction bases unmatched: 9. CDR1 SEHNR and CDR2 FQNEAQ come from the germline V gene (reference sequence). The clonotype originates from a woman between 65 and 79 years old with acute or convalescent COVID-19. The V call is TRBV7-9, the J call TRBJ2-1; 9 nucleotides agree with TRBD1. Sequenced: peripheral blood. The CDR3 loop is CASSSTRTGAYEQFF. CDR3 coding DNA: TGTGCCAGCAGCTCAACGCGGACAGGGGCATATGAGCAGTTCTTC.